This T cell receptor (beta chain) is from a study of blood T cell repertoires in COVID-19. Background on the study: From the United States, Italy and Spain came samples of acute and convalescent COVID-19.

Germline V gives CDR1 MGHRA, CDR2 YSYEKL. The V end lost 3 bases, the J end lost 3 bases, and 15 bases lay between the germline ends. This CDR3 region has 16 residues. TCRdb keeps only in-frame clones here, not all; method: immunoSEQ multiplex PCR. The sample holds around 150,000 clones, roughly 80% seen once. The V and J genes are TRBV4-1 and TRBJ2-1; TRBD2 might be the D (6 bases). This receptor was identified in a man aged 45-65 years with active or convalescent COVID-19. The sample consisted of peripheral blood. In DNA, the CDR3 is TGCGCCAGCAGCCATGCTTTTACCGGGGGCTACAATGAGCAGTTCTTC. This gives the protein CASSHAFTGGYNEQFF.